The 31 T cell receptor beta chains listed next were all sequenced from one sample in a study of blood T cell repertoires in COVID-19. Here immunoSEQ multiplex PCR was the method, and the copy in TCRdb shows in-frame clones only, minus some. The sample has roughly 65,000 clones, approximately 89% seen once; the top ten hold around 40%. Material for sequencing was peripheral blood. The receptor set was obtained from a woman of 80 years or more with active or convalescent COVID-19.

The chain uses TRBV28 and TRBJ2-5; possibly TRBD1 for D (6 bases). The CDR3 has 14 amino acids. Germline V gene sequence: CDR1 MDHEN, CDR2 SYDVKM. V shed 1 base and J shed 4 bases, with 10 bases lying between them. The CDR3 sequence: CASSLLGRGETQYF. CDR3 bases: TGTGCCAGCAGTTTATTGGGCAGGGGAGAGACCCAGTACTTC. The full variable domain, rest sourced from reference TRBV28 and TRBJ2-5, is DVKVTQSSRYLVKRTGEKVFLECVQDMDHENMFWYRQDPGLGLRLIYFSYDVKMKEKGDIPEGYSVSREKKERFSLILESASTNQTSMYLCASSLLGRGETQYFGPGTRLLVL.

This chain joins TRBV6-1 and TRBJ2-3, with 8 bases matching TRBD1. CDR3 length: 16 amino acids. V was clipped by 3 bases and J by 8 bases; unmatched bases: 13. CDR1 MNHNS and CDR2 SASEGT come from the germline V gene. The CDR3 coding sequence is TGTGCCAGCAGTGAGTCAGGGGGCGGAATCATCGGTACGCAGTATTTT. It yields the protein CASSESGGGIIGTQYF.

This rearrangement joins TRBV30 to TRBJ1-3, with TRBD1 as a possible D gene (6 bases). The germline gives CDR1 GTSNPN, CDR2 SVGIG (reference sequence). Trimming took 1 base from V and 4 from J, leaving 14 bases between them. The CDR3 has 15 residues. The CDR3 region is CAWSAPGASGNTIYF. DNA of the CDR3: TGTGCCTGGAGTGCCCCAGGGGCTTCGGGAAACACCATATATTTT.

This clone was counted a single time. The chain has TRBV24-1 and TRBJ2-1; TRBD2 matches at 7 bases. The CDR3 is 13 amino acids. CDR1 and CDR2 from the germline V gene are KGHDR and SFDVKD. V was pared by 9 bases and J by 10 bases, with 11 bases of the junction left unmatched. The CDR3 region has the DNA TGTGCCACCGGAGCCCAGCGGGGTACGGAGCAGTTCTTC. It codes for CATGAQRGTEQFF.

This CDR3 is CASSLDSQGNQPQHF. The DNA of the CDR3 is TGTGCCAGCAGCTTAGACAGCCAGGGCAATCAGCCCCAGCATTTT. This chain connects TRBV7-8 to TRBJ1-5; D uncertain. Germline CDR1 reads SGHVS; CDR2 reads FQNEAQ. This CDR3 has 15 residues. The V and J ends lost 1 base and 2 bases respectively, with 9 bases between them.

J is TRBJ1-4 and V is TRBV11-2, with TRBD1 identical over 9 bases. The germline V gene has CDR1 SGHAT and CDR2 FQNNGV. The CDR3 is made up of 16 amino acids. V shed 5 bases and J 8 bases; nucleotides not matched to a gene: 12. CDR3 sequence reads: CASSPEGQGGWEKLFF. CDR3 in DNA: TGTGCCAGCAGCCCCGAGGGACAGGGTGGTTGGGAAAAACTGTTTTTT.

The rearrangement links TRBV12-5 to TRBJ1-4; maybe TRBD1 (5 bases). CDR1 is LGHNT, CDR2 FRNRAP, per germline. This CDR3 contains 17 residues. V lost 3 bases and J lost 7, with 21 bases in between. The DNA of the CDR3 is TGTGCTAGTGGTTTCGGTGACAGCCCAGTCCGTACTGAAAAACTGTTTTTT. This encodes CASGFGDSPVRTEKLFF.

This chain uses TRBV6-5 with TRBJ1-5, with TRBD1 identical over 7 bases. With V trimmed by 4 bases and J by 5 bases, 8 bases remained unmatched. CDR1 and CDR2 (germline): MNHEY, SVGAGI. This CDR3 region has 15 residues. In DNA, the CDR3 is TGTGCCAGCAGTTTCACCCGGGACAGTCATCAGCCCCAGCATTTT. It yields the protein CASSFTRDSHQPQHF.

The V and J genes are TRBV13 and TRBJ1-5; TRBD1 is a possible D gene (6 bases). The V end lost 9 bases, the J end lost 0 bases, and 30 bases lay between the germline ends. CDR1 is PRHDT, CDR2 FYEKMQ, per germline (reference sequence). CDR3 length equals 20 residues. The CDR3 reads CARERTGQNINSYSNQPQHF. The CDR3, as DNA: TGTGCCAGAGAACGAACCGGACAGAACATTAACTCCTATAGCAATCAGCCCCAGCATTTT.

This clone came up many times. The chain employs TRBV5-6 and TRBJ1-5; 7 bases agree with TRBD1. The CDR3 covers 15 residues. Per germline, CDR1 SGHDT and CDR2 YYEEEE. With V trimmed by 0 bases and J by 7 bases, 7 bases remained unmatched. For the CDR3, the DNA is TGTGCCAGCAGCTTGGCCGACAGGGTTGGGCAGCCCCAGCATTTT. Residues: CASSLADRVGQPQHF.

J is TRBJ2-2 and V is TRBV7-9, with D hard to call. The ends were cut back, 4 bases at V and 6 bases at J, with 6 bases in the middle. The CDR3 sequence is 12 residues long. Looked up from germline, CDR1 is SEHNR and CDR2 is FQNEAQ (reference sequence). The CDR3 region has the DNA TGTGCCAGCAGCTCCTTTTCCGGGGAGCTGTTTTTT. Its translation is CASSSFSGELFF.

The gene calls are TRBV28 and TRBJ2-5; TRBD2 matches 7 bases. The V and J ends lost 4 bases and 1 base, in that order; junction bases with no gene match: 9. Germline V gives CDR1 MDHEN, CDR2 SYDVKM. CDR3 length: 16 residues. CDR3 protein: CASSSDTSVFQETQYF. The CDR3 coding sequence is TGTGCCAGCAGTTCCGACACTAGCGTTTTCCAAGAGACCCAGTACTTC.

In this sample, this clone turned up once. The gene calls are TRBV18 and TRBJ2-1; weak D call: TRBD2 (7 bases). Germline-derived CDR1 and CDR2 are KGHSH and LQKENI. The CDR3 spans 16 residues. With 2 bases removed from V and 9 bases from J, the gap between germline ends came to 20 bases. The CDR3 sequence is CASSPTPGGGAGEQFF. The CDR3 bases are TGTGCCAGCTCACCAACTCCCGGTGGGGGGGCGGGTGAGCAGTTCTTC.

The chain recombines TRBV2 with TRBJ1-5; no firm D call. Germline V gene sequence: CDR1 SNHLY, CDR2 FYNNEI. The CDR3 contains 13 residues. Between the trimmed V and J ends, which lost 2 bases and 3 bases, there was a span of 5 bases. CDR3 protein: CASSELFNQPQHF. The CDR3 region has the DNA TGTGCCAGCAGTGAACTGTTCAATCAGCCCCAGCATTTT.

The CDR3 sequence is CASSEARTIGYTF. The CDR3 nucleotides read TGTGCCAGCAGTGAAGCGCGAACTATTGGCTACACCTTC. The rearrangement joins TRBV2 to TRBJ1-2, with D uncertain. There are 13 residues in the CDR3. V was pared by 0 bases and J by 7 bases, with 9 bases between. Germline V gives CDR1 SNHLY, CDR2 FYNNEI. The variable domain in full, with the rest retrieved from reference TRBV2 and TRBJ1-2, is EPEVTQTPSHQVTQMGQEVILRCVPISNHLYFYWYRQILGQKVEFLVSFYNNEISEKSEIFDDQFSVERPDGSNFTLKIRSTKLEDSAMYFCASSEARTIGYTFGSGTRLTVV.

This rearrangement joins TRBV7-2 to TRBJ2-3; D is unclear. The V gene's germline CDR1 is SGHTA and CDR2 FQGNSA. V was cut by 6 bases and J by 4 bases, with 11 bases left in between. This CDR3 has 13 amino acids. In DNA form, the CDR3 reads TGTGCCAGCAGGACCAATCAGGCAGATACGCAGTATTTT. Translation gives CASRTNQADTQYF.

J is TRBJ2-3 and V is TRBV28; D unclear. V lost 5 bases, J lost 3 bases, and 3 bases lay in between. The V gene's germline CDR1 is MDHEN and CDR2 SYDVKM. The CDR3 length is 11 residues. Here the CDR3 DNA reads TGTGCCAGCAGTCAAACAGATACGCAGTATTTT. Its translation is CASSQTDTQYF.

A single count supports this clone. The V gene is TRBV7-2, the J gene TRBJ2-3; the match to TRBD2 covers 15 bases. The V segment lost 5 bases and the J segment 5 bases; nucleotides outside the gene matches: 5. Germline CDR1 is SGHTA and CDR2 is FQGNSA. This CDR3 comprises 16 residues. CDR3 DNA: TGTGCCAGCAGCGTAGGGACTAGCGGGGGGCAAGATACGCAGTATTTT. Translation gives CASSVGTSGGQDTQYF.

V usage is TRBV3-1 (or the pseudogene TRBV3-2) and J usage is TRBJ1-3, with D perhaps matching TRBD1 (5 bases). The CDR3 covers 15 residues. V gave up 2 bases and J gave up 3 bases, with 11 bases separating them. From germline, CDR1 is LGHDT and CDR2 YNNKEL (reference sequence). The DNA for the CDR3 is TGTGCCAGCAGCCAAAACCAGGGTTTTGGAAACACCATATATTTT. This translates into CASSQNQGFGNTIYF.

The chain carries TRBV5-1 and TRBJ2-4; a possible D gene is TRBD2 (5 bases). CDR3 length: 15 amino acids. The germline V gene has CDR1 SGHRS and CDR2 YFSETQ. Trimming took off 4 bases at V and 3 bases at J, with 14 bases between the two ends. CDR3 region: CASSPQNRDKNIQYF. The DNA of the CDR3 is TGCGCCAGCAGCCCCCAAAACCGGGACAAAAACATTCAGTACTTC.

The chain couples TRBV7-9 to TRBJ2-1; D is possibly TRBD2 (5 bases). Germline CDR1 is SEHNR and CDR2 is FQNEAQ (reference sequence). The CDR3 is 12 residues long. The V gene lost 1 base and the J gene lost 8 bases, with 6 bases spanning the gap. In DNA, the CDR3 is TGTGCCAGCAGCTTAGGAGCGGATGAGCAGTTCTTC. Protein sequence: CASSLGADEQFF. The complete variable domain, with remaining parts taken from reference TRBV7-9 and TRBJ2-1, reads DTGVSQNPRHKITKRGQNVTFRCDPISEHNRLYWYRQTLGQGPEFLTYFQNEAQLEKSRLLSDRFSAERPKGSFSTLEIQRTEQGDSAMYLCASSLGADEQFFGPGTRLTVL.

V and J are TRBV18 and TRBJ2-7, with unresolved D. Trimming took 2 bases from V and 5 from J, leaving 13 bases between them. The CDR3 spans 14 residues. Germline V gene lookup returns CDR1 KGHSH and CDR2 LQKENI. The CDR3 region is CASSPNQQSNEQYF. For the CDR3, the DNA is TGTGCCAGCTCACCAAACCAACAGTCCAACGAGCAGTACTTC.

The rearrangement links TRBV6-5 to TRBJ2-7, with D maybe TRBD2 (6 bases). V gave up 7 bases and J gave up 1 base, with 14 bases separating them. CDR1 is MNHEY, CDR2 SVGAGI, per germline. CDR3 length: 14 amino acids. The CDR3 is CASNVEGNSYEQYF. CDR3 nucleotides: TGTGCCAGCAACGTGGAGGGGAATTCCTACGAGCAGTACTTC.

The count of this clone is one. CDR3 amino acids: CASSTRVAASGGSWETQYF. CDR3 DNA: TGTGCCAGCAGCACCCGCGTCGCGGCTAGCGGGGGGTCGTGGGAGACCCAGTACTTC. The chain recombines TRBV28 with TRBJ2-5, with 11 bases aligning to TRBD2. The CDR3 loop spans 19 amino acids. V was clipped by 6 bases and J by 5 bases; unmatched bases: 20. CDR1 MDHEN and CDR2 SYDVKM come from the germline V gene.

The rearrangement joins TRBV18 to TRBJ2-7, with TRBD2 matching over 13 bases. The J segment lost 1 base and the V segment lost 4 bases, leaving 10 bases of the junction unmatched. This CDR3 contains 18 residues. Germline V lookup: CDR1 KGHSH, CDR2 LQKENI. This CDR3 reads CASSLYKLAGGLSYEQYF. The CDR3 DNA reads as TGTGCCAGCTCACTCTATAAACTAGCGGGGGGGCTTTCCTACGAGCAGTACTTC. Complete variable domain (other parts from reference TRBV18 and TRBJ2-7): NAGVMQNPRHLVRRRGQEARLRCSPMKGHSHVYWYRQLPEEGLKFMVYLQKENIIDESGMPKERFSAEFPKEGPSILRIQQVVRGDSAAYFCASSLYKLAGGLSYEQYFGPGTRLTVT.

The chain links TRBV15 to TRBJ2-7, with 7 bases matching TRBD1. From germline, CDR1 is LNHNV and CDR2 YYDKDF (reference sequence). V shed 1 base and J 4 bases; nucleotides not matched to a gene: 4. The CDR3 loop spans 14 amino acids. The CDR3 protein is CATSRGRGRYEQYF. The CDR3 DNA is TGTGCCACCAGCAGAGGCAGGGGGAGATACGAGCAGTACTTC.

The chain recombines TRBV4-3 with TRBJ2-1; TRBD1 matches at 7 bases. Looked up from germline, CDR1 is LGHNA and CDR2 is YSLEER. V was clipped by 4 bases and J by 4 bases; unmatched bases: 4. The CDR3 contains 14 residues. The CDR3 DNA is TGCGCCAGCAGCCGAAGGACAGGATACAATGAGCAGTTCTTC. Its protein product is CASSRRTGYNEQFF.

The J gene is TRBJ2-6, the V gene TRBV29-1; D is perhaps TRBD1 (6 bases). This CDR3 contains 13 residues. The V gene lost 6 bases and the J gene lost 1 base, with 7 bases spanning the gap. Germline V gene data show CDR1 as SQVTM and CDR2 as ANQGSEA. The CDR3 DNA follows: TGCAGCGTGAGGGGGTCTGGGGCCAACGTCCTGACTTTC. Its protein is CSVRGSGANVLTF.

V is TRBV29-1 and J is TRBJ1-3; D is undetermined. V lost 1 base, J lost 8 bases, and 6 bases lay in between. CDR3 length equals 11 residues. Germline values: CDR1 SQVTM, CDR2 ANQGSEA. CDR3 sequence: CSVEGVDTIYF. As DNA, the CDR3 is TGCAGCGTTGAAGGCGTCGACACCATATATTTT.

This clone came up once. This chain uses TRBV6-2 or TRBV6-3 with TRBJ2-7; no firm D call. CDR3 length equals 13 residues. The V end lost 0 bases, the J end lost 1 base, and 4 bases lay between the germline ends. Germline V gene sequence: CDR1 MNHEY, CDR2 SVGEGT. CDR3 protein: CASSYSQSYEQYF. The CDR3 DNA sequence: TGTGCCAGCAGTTACTCACAGTCCTACGAGCAGTACTTC.

The V and J genes are TRBV6-5 and TRBJ2-7; 10 positions agree with TRBD1. With V trimmed by 7 bases and J by 5 bases, 8 bases remained unmatched. Germline values: CDR1 MNHEY, CDR2 SVGAGI. The CDR3 sequence is 14 residues long. DNA of the CDR3: TGTGCCAGCACCCAAGCGACAGGGGGCGACGAGCAGTACTTC. This codes for CASTQATGGDEQYF.